One and the same sample provided the 24 T cell receptor beta chains below, sequenced in a study of T cell repertoires in cytomegalovirus infection. No cognate antigen is known for these TCRs. MiXCR was run by TCRdb on the reads, yielding one entry per CDR3 protein. The sample has about 920,000 distinct CDR3 sequences, around 29% seen once; the top ten hold over 13%. The source was cultured CD8+ T cells from PBMCs, collected from culture after CMV antigen stimulation. The receptors shown here come from a human donor in good health (CMV status not recorded). Some clones in this sample may be carry-over from other donors' samples.

This clonotype was picked up a small number of times. This chain links TRBV11-2 with TRBJ2-4; D call uncertain. The CDR3 is made up of 19 amino acids. The V gene lost 7 bases and the J gene lost 1 base, with 26 bases spanning the gap. CDR1 and CDR2 (germline): SGHAT, FQNNGV. The CDR3 here is CASTLNRDLNLEAKNIQYF. The CDR3 DNA is TGTGCCAGCACCCTAAACAGAGACCTCAACCTAGAGGCCAAAAACATTCAGTACTTC.

On this clonotype itself: A much more abundant neighbour one base away suggests this may be a read error. This chain connects TRBV19 to TRBJ2-5; a possible D gene is TRBD2 (6 bases). Germline V gives CDR1 LNHDA, CDR2 SQIVND (reference sequence). The CDR3 is made up of 18 amino acids. The DNA for the CDR3 is TGTACCAGTAGTATAGACGGATCAGCTCTAGCGTCCCAAGAGACCCAGTACTTC. This translates into CTSSIDGSALASQETQYF. Full variable domain (missing parts from reference TRBV19 and TRBJ2-5): DGGITQSPKYLFRKEGQNVTLSCEQNLNHDAMYWYRQDPGQGLRLIYYSQIVNDFQKGDIAEGYSVSREKKESFPLTVTSAQKNPTAFYLCTSSIDGSALASQETQYFGPGTRLLVL.

About this clonotype itself: This may arise from a read error, as a much more abundant clone is one base away. V gene TRBV11-2 combines with J gene TRBJ2-3, with a possible D match to TRBD2 (6 bases). The CDR3 is 16 amino acids. V lost 5 bases, J lost 2 bases, and 17 bases lay in between. CDR1 is SGHAT and CDR2 is FQNNGV in the germline V gene. The CDR3 DNA sequence: TGTGCCAGCAGCGACAGACTAGTGGGGCTCACAGATACGCAGTATTTT. Translated: CASSDRLVGLTDTQYF.

This chain connects TRBV19 to TRBJ2-4; 9 nucleotides align to TRBD1. The CDR3 sequence is 21 residues long. Germline assignment: CDR1 LNHDA and CDR2 SQIVND (reference sequence). After removal of 6 bases from V and 0 bases from J, the junction contained 21 bases not matched to a gene. DNA for the CDR3: TGTGCCAGTAGCCCCACCGGACAGGGGCCAAGGAGGTGGTTAGCCAAAAACATTCAGTACTTC. It encodes CASSPTGQGPRRWLAKNIQYF.

J is TRBJ1-1 and V is TRBV6-1, with a possible D match to TRBD1 (6 bases). The CDR3 consists of 12 residues. CDR1 and CDR2 from the germline V gene are MNHNS and SASEGT. V shed 6 bases and J shed 5 bases, with 10 bases lying between them. The CDR3 sequence: CASSGDRTEAFF. CDR3 nucleotides: TGTGCCAGCAGCGGTGACAGGACTGAAGCTTTCTTT.

This clonotype came up many times. The chain combines TRBV7-3 with TRBJ2-3; D is tentatively TRBD1 or TRBD2 (6 bases each). Trimming took off 3 bases at V and 3 bases at J, with 13 bases between the two ends. The CDR3 is 15 amino acids. Germline values: CDR1 SGHTA, CDR2 FQGTGA. The CDR3 sequence is CASSFLGGVTDTQYF. The CDR3, as DNA: TGTGCCAGCAGCTTCTTGGGGGGCGTGACAGATACGCAGTATTTT.

This clonotype occurred a few times. The V call is TRBV6-5, the J call TRBJ2-2; TRBD1 is a possible D gene (6 bases). With 5 bases removed from V and 0 bases from J, the gap between germline ends came to 16 bases. CDR3 length equals 17 residues. Looked up from germline, CDR1 is MNHEY and CDR2 is SVGAGI. CDR3 amino acids: CASSTGIGLANTGELFF. Here the CDR3 DNA reads TGTGCCAGCAGTACAGGGATCGGGTTGGCGAACACCGGGGAGCTGTTTTTT.

The chain recombines TRBV5-1 with TRBJ1-6; D is unclear. The CDR3 extends over 15 amino acids. V dropped 4 bases and J dropped 3 bases, with 11 bases sitting between them. The germline V gene has CDR1 SGHRS and CDR2 YFSETQ. The CDR3 nucleotides are TGCGCCAGCAGCCCCGAGCTACTCTATAATTCACCCCTCCACTTT. Translated: CASSPELLYNSPLHF.

V usage is TRBV2 and J usage is TRBJ1-1, with unresolved D. Germline CDR1 SNHLY, CDR2 FYNNEI. This CDR3 is 14 amino acids long. The V gene lost 4 bases and the J gene lost 1 base, with 10 bases spanning the gap. The CDR3 sequence: CASSGEKGNTEAFF. The CDR3 coding sequence is TGTGCCAGCAGTGGAGAAAAGGGGAACACTGAAGCTTTCTTT.

There are a few counts of this clonotype. V usage is TRBV7-9 and J usage is TRBJ1-1, with D possibly being TRBD1 (5 bases). CDR1 SEHNR and CDR2 FQNEAQ come from the germline V gene (reference sequence). There are 16 residues in the CDR3. V was trimmed by 8 bases and J by 0 bases, leaving 19 bases between them. The CDR3 DNA follows: TGTGCCAGCCTCCCCGGGTCCCAGGGACTGAACACTGAAGCTTTCTTT. This codes for CASLPGSQGLNTEAFF.

This clonotype turned up a few times. The chain combines TRBV19 with TRBJ1-5; TRBD1 might be the D (6 bases). The germline CDR1 and CDR2 sequences are LNHDA and SQIVND (reference sequence). This CDR3 contains 15 residues. Between the trimmed V and J ends, which lost 6 bases and 4 bases, there was a span of 16 bases. In DNA, the CDR3 is TGTGCCAGTAGCCTACCGGGACACAGGAATCAGCCCCAGCATTTT. Protein: CASSLPGHRNQPQHF.

Only a few counts were recorded for this clonotype. The chain joins TRBV4-1 to TRBJ2-1; possibly TRBD1 or TRBD2 for D (7 bases each). Trimming removed 3 bases from V and 8 bases from J, with 20 bases in between. This CDR3 spans 16 amino acids. Per germline, CDR1 MGHRA and CDR2 YSYEKL. DNA for the CDR3: TGCGCCAGCAGCCAGAGGGAGGGCAGGGGGTTCGATGAGCAGTTCTTC. It codes for CASSQREGRGFDEQFF.

The CDR3 DNA follows: TGTGCCAGCAGTTTAATGAGCTCCTATAATTCACCCCTCCACTTT. It translates to CASSLMSSYNSPLHF. The rearrangement links TRBV27 to TRBJ1-6; D not certain. Germline-derived CDR1 and CDR2 are MNHEY and SMNVEV (reference sequence). V was cut by 2 bases and J by 0 bases, with 5 bases left in between. The CDR3 is 15 residues long.

This chain links TRBV12-3 or TRBV12-4 with TRBJ2-1; 10 bases are a match to TRBD2. V gave up 3 bases and J gave up 9 bases; unmatched junction bases: 14. The CDR3 has 17 amino acids. CDR3 coding DNA: TGTGCCAGCAGTTTCCTCCCTAGCGGGGGCGGGGAGGGTGAGCAGTTCTTC. Translated, it gives CASSFLPSGGGEGEQFF.

The DNA of the CDR3 is TGTGCCAGCAGCTTAGTCCAGTCTAATGAAAAACTGTTTTTT. Amino acids: CASSLVQSNEKLFF. The rearrangement uses TRBV7-6 and TRBJ1-4; D gene uncertain. Germline V gene lookup returns CDR1 SGHVS and CDR2 FNYEAQ. The CDR3 totals 14 residues. V lost 1 base, J lost 3 bases, and 6 bases lay in between. Supplemented by reference TRBV7-6 and TRBJ1-4, the full variable domain reads GAGVSQSPRYKVTKRGQDVALRCDPISGHVSLYWYRQALGQGPEFLTYFNYEAQQDKSGLPNDRFSAERPEGSISTLTIQRTEQRDSAMYRCASSLVQSNEKLFFGSGTQLSVL.

This clonotype came up once. The rearrangement joins TRBV29-1 to TRBJ2-3; D uncertain. V lost 1 base to trimming and J lost 0 bases, with 11 bases between them. The CDR3 contains 15 residues. Germline values: CDR1 SQVTM, CDR2 ANQGSEA. The CDR3 loop is CSVEGTKISTDTQYF. CDR3 bases: TGCAGCGTTGAAGGCACAAAAATCAGCACAGATACGCAGTATTTT.

The chain employs TRBV20-1 and TRBJ1-2, with D hard to call. Per germline, CDR1 DFQATT and CDR2 SNEGSKA (reference sequence). Trimming cost V 0 bases and J 5 bases, with 4 bases left between them. The length of the CDR3 is 11 residues. The CDR3 DNA is TGCAGTGCTAGAGAAAGTTATGGCTACACCTTC. Translated: CSARESYGYTF.

The chain has TRBV4-1 and TRBJ2-1; 11 bases are shared with TRBD1. The CDR3 runs to 17 residues. Germline-derived CDR1 and CDR2 are MGHRA and YSYEKL. V lost 0 bases to trimming and J lost 2 bases; unmatched junction nucleotides: 3. The CDR3 region has the DNA TGCGCCAGCAGCCAAGATTTGGGACAGGGGGCCTACAATGAGCAGTTCTTC. Amino acids: CASSQDLGQGAYNEQFF.

In its sample, this clonotype was seen a few times. This chain connects TRBV27 to TRBJ1-2; possible D gene TRBD1, 6 bases. Trimming stripped 5 bases from V and 4 bases from J, with 20 bases between. The CDR3 extends over 16 amino acids. The V gene's germline CDR1 is MNHEY and CDR2 SMNVEV (reference sequence). In DNA form, the CDR3 reads TGTGCCAGCAGTCCCCTGACAGGCTACCCCCTCTATGGCTACACCTTC. This sequence encodes CASSPLTGYPLYGYTF.

The J gene is TRBJ1-3, the V gene TRBV12-3 or TRBV12-4, with 8 positions matching TRBD1. V was clipped by 2 bases and J by 4 bases; unmatched bases: 10. This CDR3 region has 17 residues. CDR3 sequence: CASSLTLGQGDGNTIYF. CDR3 sequence (DNA): TGTGCCAGCAGTTTAACCCTCGGACAGGGAGACGGAAACACCATATATTTT.

This clonotype was seen many times. This rearrangement joins TRBV7-8 to TRBJ1-1; TRBD1 might be the D (5 bases). V was clipped by 1 base and J by 8 bases, with 11 bases between them. Germline V gives CDR1 SGHVS, CDR2 FQNEAQ. This CDR3 is 13 amino acids long. CDR3 in amino acids: CASSLGGIQEAFF. In DNA form, the CDR3 reads TGTGCCAGCAGCTTAGGGGGGATCCAGGAAGCTTTCTTT.

This clonotype has a single count. This chain joins TRBV5-6 and TRBJ2-1; possible D gene TRBD2, 5 bases. V lost 5 bases and J 9 bases, leaving 12 bases between the germline ends. CDR1 is SGHDT, CDR2 YYEEEE, per germline. CDR3 size: 12 residues. The CDR3 here is CASSPDWGEQFF. The DNA for the CDR3 is TGTGCCAGCAGTCCGGACTGGGGTGAGCAGTTCTTC.

The chain combines TRBV2 with TRBJ2-1; D might be TRBD2 (5 bases). V lost 4 bases to trimming and J lost 3 bases, with 13 bases between them. The CDR3 sequence is 15 residues long. Germline lookup yields CDR1 SNHLY and CDR2 FYNNEI. Written as DNA, the CDR3 is TGTGCCAGCAGTGGAGCGGCGTCATTCTACAATGAGCAGTTCTTC. It specifies CASSGAASFYNEQFF.

The chain employs TRBV27 and TRBJ2-6; D is ambiguous. The CDR3 sequence is 18 residues long. Trimming took 5 bases from V and 6 from J, leaving 23 bases between them. Germline V gene sequence: CDR1 MNHEY, CDR2 SMNVEV (reference sequence). CDR3 nucleotide sequence: TGTGCCAGCAGTACCATTAGGGCAGGTGCGAGTGTGGCCAACGTCCTGACTTTC. This codes for CASSTIRAGASVANVLTF.